Following are 20 T cell receptor beta chains from one sample sequenced in a study of blood T cells in healthy people across ages (dated by TCRdb to about 2015). The library came from 5' RACE. The instrument was an Illumina HiSeq 2500. A second about 7 to 11 cycle PCR used a sample-barcoded 5' primer and a J-beta primer mix. The public reads were reanalyzed by TCRdb: fastp trimming at Q25, MiXCR alignment, in-frame beta chains only. Every distinct CDR3 protein forms one entry, paired with its most common genes and DNA. The sample table records hundreds of thousands of distinct CDR3 sequences; approximately 30% of these occur just once. The ten largest make up about 15% of the sample. Sequenced material: blood. Every receptor here comes from a woman aged 80 or older in good health.

The rearrangement uses TRBV12-3 or TRBV12-4 and TRBJ1-2; 8 nucleotides match TRBD1. Trimming at V came to 4 bases and at J to 6 bases, leaving 10 bases not matched to a gene. This CDR3 has 15 amino acids. In nucleotides, the CDR3 is TGTGCCAGCAGTTCTATACCGGACAGGGTAAATGGCTACACCTTC. It yields the protein CASSSIPDRVNGYTF.

A remark on this clonotype: This sequence may be a read error, since a much larger clone differs from it by one base. V and J are TRBV2 and TRBJ1-2, with D perhaps TRBD1 (6 bases). Germline V gene sequence: CDR1 SNHLY, CDR2 FYNNEI. The CDR3 consists of 17 residues. Trimming left V 6 bases short and J 4 bases short, with 24 bases between. The CDR3 loop is CASRMGTGPRGRYGYTF. The CDR3 nucleotides read TGTGCCAGCAGAATGGGTACAGGGCCGCGAGGGCGCTATGGCTACACCTTC.

This clonotype was picked up a small number of times. A read error may explain this, as a much larger clone is one base away. This chain uses TRBV20-1 with TRBJ2-1; 8 nucleotides agree with TRBD2. The J segment lost 13 bases and the V segment lost 1 base, leaving 15 bases of the junction unmatched. The CDR3 consists of 15 residues. Germline V gene lookup returns CDR1 DFQATT and CDR2 SNEGSKA (reference sequence). CDR3 nucleotides: TGCAGTGCTAGAGGGACTAGCCTCCCTCAAGAGACCCAGTTCTTC. Its protein is CSARGTSLPQETQFF.

The sample holds many counts of this clonotype. J is TRBJ1-2 and V is TRBV6-5, with D perhaps TRBD1 (5 bases). Germline V lookup: CDR1 MNHEY, CDR2 SVGAGI. The CDR3 contains 14 residues. V was pared by 5 bases and J by 3 bases, with 13 bases between. The CDR3 DNA sequence: TGTGCCAGCAGTCCTTGGACGGGGGACTATGGCTACACCTTC. Residues: CASSPWTGDYGYTF.

This chain connects TRBV3-1 to TRBJ2-7, with 9 nucleotides matching TRBD2. The CDR3 runs 14 residues. V was pared by 8 bases and J by 7 bases, with 12 bases of the junction left unmatched. CDR1 LGHDT and CDR2 YNNKEL come from the germline V gene (reference sequence). The CDR3 spells CASGPLAGANEQYF. CDR3 nucleotide sequence: TGTGCCAGCGGCCCTTTAGCGGGGGCCAATGAGCAGTACTTC.

The V and J genes are TRBV20-1 and TRBJ2-5; possibly TRBD2 for D (5 bases). V lost 2 bases and J 4 bases, leaving 8 bases between the germline ends. Germline lookup yields CDR1 DFQATT and CDR2 SNEGSKA (reference sequence). The CDR3 sequence is 12 residues long. The CDR3 protein is CSARSGPETQYF. DNA of the CDR3: TGCAGTGCTAGAAGCGGTCCAGAGACCCAGTACTTC.

This clonotype has a handful of counts. This chain joins TRBV30 and TRBJ2-3, with 9 nucleotides matching TRBD1. Germline loops: CDR1 GTSNPN, CDR2 SVGIG (reference sequence). Trimming removed 2 bases from V and 4 bases from J; junction bases left unmatched: 7. CDR3 length: 15 residues. The CDR3 is CAWSIETGGADTQYF. CDR3 bases: TGTGCCTGGAGTATCGAGACAGGGGGAGCAGATACGCAGTATTTT. Full variable domain (remainder filled in from reference TRBV30 and TRBJ2-3): SQTIHQWPATLVQPVGSPLSLECTVEGTSNPNLYWYRQAAGRGLQLLFYSVGIGQISSEVPQNLSASRPQDRQFILSSKKLLLSDSGFYLCAWSIETGGADTQYFGPGTRLTVL.

This clonotype came up a few times. This may arise from a read error, as a much more abundant clone is one base away. The rearrangement uses TRBV15 and TRBJ2-5; D unclear. In germline, CDR1 is LNHNV, CDR2 YYDKDF (reference sequence). There are 13 residues in the CDR3. Trimming took off 0 bases at V and 4 bases at J, with 6 bases between the two ends. CDR3 amino acids: CATSREVGETQYF. CDR3 DNA sequence: TGTGCCACCAGCAGAGAGGTTGGAGAGACCCAGTACTTC.

The rearrangement uses TRBV9 and TRBJ2-3; D is ambiguous. Trimming took 0 bases from V and 2 from J, leaving 10 bases between them. The CDR3 covers 15 residues. Per germline, CDR1 SGDLS and CDR2 YYNGEE. CDR3 in DNA: TGTGCCAGCAGCGTAGAACCGGGCAACACAGATACGCAGTATTTT. Protein product: CASSVEPGNTDTQYF.

This clonotype occurred many times. This chain's CDR3 is CSAIWTEAFF. For the CDR3, the DNA is TGCAGTGCTATTTGGACTGAAGCTTTCTTT. The chain has TRBV20-1 and TRBJ1-1; D is unresolved. The ends were cut back, 4 bases at V and 5 bases at J, with 5 bases in the middle. CDR1 and CDR2 from the germline V gene are DFQATT and SNEGSKA (reference sequence). This CDR3 contains 10 residues.

This clonotype was recorded at least ten times. The V gene is TRBV10-3, the J gene TRBJ2-4; weak D call: TRBD1 (6 bases). The CDR3 sequence is 13 residues long. V was trimmed by 4 bases and J by 11 bases, leaving 15 bases between them. The V gene's germline CDR1 is ENHRY and CDR2 SYGVKD. The CDR3 reads CAISGGPARFQYF. CDR3 bases: TGTGCCATCAGTGGGGGGCCAGCTCGATTTCAGTACTTC.

With regard to this clonotype: A much larger clonotype is one base distant, so this may be a read error. The chain links TRBV11-3 to TRBJ2-1, with TRBD2 identical over 11 bases. The CDR3 is 16 residues long. Germline CDR1 and CDR2: SGHNT and YENEEA. The CDR3 bases are TGTGCCAGCAGCCCGGGGACTAGCGGTGAATACAATGCGCAGTTCTTC. It yields the protein CASSPGTSGEYNAQFF.

This sequence joins TRBV9 and TRBJ1-4, with TRBD1 as a possible D gene (6 bases). Between the trimmed V and J ends, which lost 3 bases and 4 bases, there was a span of 10 bases. CDR1 and CDR2 from the germline V gene are SGDLS and YYNGEE. The CDR3 extends over 14 amino acids. In DNA, the CDR3 is TGTGCCAGCAGCGCGGGACACCTTAATGAAAAACTGTTTTTT. Protein sequence: CASSAGHLNEKLFF.

The chain has TRBV20-1 and TRBJ1-1; D uncertain. Between the trimmed V and J ends, which lost 6 bases and 0 bases, there was a span of 17 bases. Germline V CDR1 and CDR2: DFQATT, SNEGSKA (reference sequence). This CDR3 is 15 amino acids long. The CDR3 reads CSAMRAPTMNTEAFF. For the CDR3, the DNA is TGCAGTGCCATGAGGGCCCCTACTATGAACACTGAAGCTTTCTTT.

This chain links TRBV20-1 with TRBJ1-1; 10 bases align to TRBD1. Looked up from germline, CDR1 is DFQATT and CDR2 is SNEGSKA (reference sequence). J lost 3 bases, V lost 8 bases, and 6 bases had no gene match. The CDR3 is made up of 13 amino acids. The CDR3 coding sequence is TGCAGTCCGTTGGGACAGGGGTACACTGAAGCTTTCTTT. Protein product: CSPLGQGYTEAFF.

This clonotype was seen at least ten times. The chain uses TRBV13 and TRBJ2-7; 14 nucleotides match TRBD2. This CDR3 has 17 residues. Trimming cost V 4 bases and J 2 bases; bases outside gene matches: 7. Germline CDR1 is PRHDT and CDR2 is FYEKMQ (reference sequence). CDR3 protein: CASSSPLTSGGAYEQYF. In nucleotides, the CDR3 is TGTGCCAGCAGCTCTCCCCTGACTAGCGGGGGGGCCTACGAGCAGTACTTC.

J is TRBJ2-7 and V is TRBV7-9; either TRBD1 or TRBD2 may fit D (5 bases each). Germline CDR1 and CDR2: SEHNR and FQNEAQ (reference sequence). Trimming stripped 1 base from V and 7 bases from J, with 20 bases between. The CDR3 spans 16 residues. In DNA form, the CDR3 reads TGTGCCAGCAGCTTAGGCAGGGACCCAGGGAGTGGTGAGCAGTACTTC. It is translated as CASSLGRDPGSGEQYF.

The chain recombines TRBV5-1 with TRBJ2-7; TRBD2 agrees at 13 bases. Germline V gene data show CDR1 as SGHRS and CDR2 as YFSETQ. This CDR3 spans 16 amino acids. Losses at the gene ends were 2 bases for V and 1 base for J; bases not matched to a gene: 3. The CDR3 here is CASSFGLAGDSYEQYF. Here the CDR3 DNA reads TGCGCCAGCAGCTTCGGACTAGCGGGAGATTCCTACGAGCAGTACTTC. Full variable domain (outside the CDR3, taken from reference TRBV5-1 and TRBJ2-7): KAGVTQTPRYLIKTRGQQVTLSCSPISGHRSVSWYQQTPGQGLQFLFEYFSETQRNKGNFPGRFSGRQFSNSRSEMNVSTLELGDSALYLCASSFGLAGDSYEQYFGPGTRLTVT.

This clonotype showed up just a few times. A read error may explain this, as a much larger clone is one base away. This CDR3 is CASSAEGGEVVYNEQYF. CDR3 DNA sequence: TGTGCCAGCAGCGCGGAGGGGGGTGAGGTTGTCTACAATGAGCAGTACTTC. This chain joins TRBV5-4 and TRBJ2-7; tentatively, D is TRBD1 or TRBD2 (6 bases each). The CDR3 totals 17 residues. Looked up from germline, CDR1 is SGHNT and CDR2 is YYREEE (reference sequence). V lost 4 bases and J 7 bases, leaving 27 bases between the germline ends.

This clonotype came up many times. The chain is built from TRBV27 and TRBJ2-7; 8 bases agree with TRBD1. The V gene end was trimmed by 5 bases and the J gene end by 4 bases; junction bases not matched to a gene: 19. The CDR3 runs to 18 residues. Germline loops: CDR1 MNHEY, CDR2 SMNVEV (reference sequence). This chain's CDR3 is CASSVSPRLGTGPYEQYF. CDR3 sequence (DNA): TGTGCCAGCAGTGTTTCACCCCGATTAGGGACAGGACCGTACGAGCAGTACTTC.